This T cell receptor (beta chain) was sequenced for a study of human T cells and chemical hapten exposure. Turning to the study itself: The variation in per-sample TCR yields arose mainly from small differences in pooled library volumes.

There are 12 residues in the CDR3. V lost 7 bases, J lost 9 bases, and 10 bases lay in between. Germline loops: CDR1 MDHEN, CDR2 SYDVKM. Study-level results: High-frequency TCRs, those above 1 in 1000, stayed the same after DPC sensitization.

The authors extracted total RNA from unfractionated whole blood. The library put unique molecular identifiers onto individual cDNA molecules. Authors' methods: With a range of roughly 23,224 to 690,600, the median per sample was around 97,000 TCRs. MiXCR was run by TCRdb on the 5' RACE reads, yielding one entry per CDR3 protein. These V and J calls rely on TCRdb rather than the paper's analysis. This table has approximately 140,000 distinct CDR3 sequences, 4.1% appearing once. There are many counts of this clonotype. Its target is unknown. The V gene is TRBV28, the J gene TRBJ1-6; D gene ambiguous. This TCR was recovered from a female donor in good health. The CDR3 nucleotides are TGTGCCAGCACTTCGGGCTCTTCACCCCTCCACTTT. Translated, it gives CASTSGSSPLHF.